The clone carrying this T cell receptor (beta chain) was seen a few times. This sample is part of a study of T cell repertoires in cytomegalovirus infection. Study context: Matching HLA type and CMV infection were both indicated by public TCR beta signatures.

TCRdb analysed the reads with MiXCR anew, one entry per CDR3 protein. The repertoire holds roughly 230,000 distinct CDR3 sequences, with 15% to 20% as singletons. V dropped 1 base and J dropped 5; count of bases not matched to a gene: 13. The CDR3 consists of 18 residues. Germline CDR1 SGHKS, CDR2 YYEKEE (reference sequence). The TCR originated in a human donor in good health (CMV status not recorded). Some clones in this sample may be carry-over from other donors' samples. Sequencing used CD8+ T cells from PBMCs. V is TRBV5-5 and J is TRBJ2-1; 9 nucleotides align to TRBD2. The CDR3 DNA sequence: TGTGCCAGCAGCTTGTTTTTTTGGGCTAGCGGGGAAGACAATGAGCAGTTCTTC. It encodes CASSLFFWASGEDNEQFF.